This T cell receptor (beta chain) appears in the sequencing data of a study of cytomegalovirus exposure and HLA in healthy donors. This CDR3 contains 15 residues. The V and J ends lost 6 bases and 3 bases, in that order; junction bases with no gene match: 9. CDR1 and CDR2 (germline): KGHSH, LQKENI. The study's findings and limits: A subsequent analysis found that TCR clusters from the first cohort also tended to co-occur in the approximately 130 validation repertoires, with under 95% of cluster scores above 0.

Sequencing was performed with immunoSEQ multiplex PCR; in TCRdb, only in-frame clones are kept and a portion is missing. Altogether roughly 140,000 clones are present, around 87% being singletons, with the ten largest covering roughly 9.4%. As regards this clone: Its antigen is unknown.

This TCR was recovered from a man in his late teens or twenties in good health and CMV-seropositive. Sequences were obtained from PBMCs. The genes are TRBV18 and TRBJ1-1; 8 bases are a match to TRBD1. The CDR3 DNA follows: TGTGCCAGCTCCCAACAGGGGGGTGGCGACACTGAAGCTTTCTTT. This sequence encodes CASSQQGGGDTEAFF.